The 3 T cell receptor beta chains below all came from one sample that was sequenced in a study of tumor-infiltrating lymphocytes in primary liver carcinoma. DNA and RNA were both co-extracted from around 20-30 mg of bulk tissue that had not been sorted. Synthesis of TCR beta cDNA was carried out from about 0.55 ug total RNA with a constant-region primer. Slightly modified ARM-PCR, run as three nested multiplex PCR rounds, produced the TCR beta libraries. With TRBV1-TRBV30 forward primers and a C-beta reverse primer, the first two PCR rounds were run for about 10 cycles each. TCRdb independently ran MiXCR on the multiplex PCR reads; one entry per CDR3 protein. The table includes roughly 32,000 distinct CDR3 sequences, 71% detected once. Sequenced: liver tumor tissue from sampling region 3. Stated subset: tumor region T3, left-lateral pole. These receptors were obtained from a woman between 25 and 40 years old with primary liver carcinoma and hepatitis B virus infection.

As regards this clonotype: Sequence at one end of the junction differs from germline and may be a read error. The gene calls are TRBV11-2 and TRBJ1-1; D perhaps matches TRBD1 (5 bases). This CDR3 region has 20 residues. Germline V gives CDR1 SGHAT, CDR2 FQNNGV. This CDR3 reads CASSARHMGRKRWSNTEALF. The CDR3 bases are TGTGCCAGCAGCGCTCGGCACATGGGGCGCAAGAGGTGGAGTAACACTGAAGCTCTCTTT.

On this clonotype itself: Sequence at one end of the junction differs from germline and may be a read error. DNA for the CDR3: TGTGTCAGCAACCCCTGGGAGGGAAAACTGTTTTTT. It codes for CVSNPWEGKLFF. The rearrangement links TRBV11-2 to TRBJ1-4; the D is unclear. Germline CDR1 is SGHAT and CDR2 is FQNNGV. The CDR3 length is 12 residues.

Details on this clonotype: The germline gene is not matched at one end of the junction; a read error may be the cause. The chain links TRBV6-2 or TRBV6-3 to TRBJ2-7, with 7 bases aligning to TRBD2. Germline V lookup: CDR1 MNHEY, CDR2 SVGEGT. The CDR3 spans 14 residues. The CDR3 DNA is TGTGCCGGCACTAGCCGCGGGAGACCCTACGAGCAATACTTC. It yields the protein CAGTSRGRPYEQYF.